The 12 T cell receptor beta chains in this list originate from one sample, sequenced in a study of vaccination effects on CD4 cells after COVID-19. Viral peptide pool expansion of antigen-specific CD4+ T cells preceded sequencing in the ViraFEST assay. Once cultured for nine to ten days, the cells underwent separation to obtain CD4+ T cells. Each participant was given two doses of one vaccine (BNT162b2 or mRNA-1273). Produced via immunoSEQ multiplex PCR; TCRdb's table is partial and in-frame only. In the table there are fewer than 85,000 clones, around three quarters of which are singletons. Which antigens these TCRs recognize remains unknown. The sequences come from CD4+ T cells from PBMCs cultured with HCoV-OC43 spike peptides, collected after COVID-19 vaccination. Subset given: HCoV-OC43 spike overlapping peptide pool stimulation. The receptors here all came from a human donor who received a COVID-19 vaccine.

The chain has TRBV6-1 and TRBJ1-2; D is unresolved. The CDR3 totals 15 residues. Germline loops: CDR1 MNHNS, CDR2 SASEGT. V lost 2 bases to trimming and J lost 6 bases, with 16 bases between them. For the CDR3, the DNA is TGTGCCAGCAGTGAAAGTCTAGACCTTAATGATGGCTACACCTTC. It translates to CASSESLDLNDGYTF.

The chain carries TRBV6-5 and TRBJ1-4; TRBD1 is a possible D gene (5 bases). The CDR3 sequence is 14 residues long. The V gene's germline CDR1 is MNHEY and CDR2 SVGAGI. V lost 5 bases, J lost 6 bases, and 13 bases lay in between. The DNA of the CDR3 is TGTGCCAGCAGTCGGGGGGGGTCGTATGAAAAACTGTTTTTT. This codes for CASSRGGSYEKLFF.

The chain recombines TRBV6-4 with TRBJ1-2; 7 nucleotides match TRBD1. V lost 5 bases and J lost 6; bases outside the gene matches: 9. The CDR3 runs to 14 residues. Germline CDR1 is MRHNA and CDR2 is SNTAGT. CDR3 amino acids: CASSLEQGIDGYTF. DNA of the CDR3: TGTGCCAGCAGTCTAGAACAGGGGATTGATGGCTACACCTTC.

This clone was found once. The chain is built from TRBV29-1 and TRBJ2-1; 13 nucleotides align to TRBD2. CDR1 is SQVTM, CDR2 ANQGSEA, per germline. V shed 3 bases, J shed 4 bases, and the junction held 3 bases outside the gene matches. The CDR3 is made up of 15 amino acids. The CDR3 loop is CSVEGGLAGYNEQFF. In DNA, the CDR3 is TGCAGCGTTGAGGGGGGACTAGCGGGGTACAATGAGCAGTTCTTC.

The V gene is TRBV24-1, the J gene TRBJ1-2; D gene unclear. The CDR3 loop spans 14 amino acids. Germline lookup yields CDR1 KGHDR and CDR2 SFDVKD. The ends were cut back, 7 bases at V and 8 bases at J, with 19 bases in the middle. The CDR3 DNA sequence: TGTGCCACCAGGGGCCCCGGCGGCAGAGAAGGCTACACCTTC. It yields the protein CATRGPGGREGYTF.

The chain has TRBV6-5 and TRBJ1-4; TRBD1 agrees at 8 bases. The germline V gene has CDR1 MNHEY and CDR2 SVGAGI. The CDR3 is 16 amino acids. The junction had 4 bases not matched to a gene; V was cut back by 4 bases and J by 0 bases. The chain's CDR3 is CASSSGTGSTNEKLFF. DNA of the CDR3: TGTGCCAGCAGTTCCGGGACAGGCTCAACTAATGAAAAACTGTTTTTT.

This chain joins TRBV7-8 and TRBJ2-7; 11 bases map to TRBD1. V lost 4 bases, J lost 3 bases, and 5 bases stayed unmatched. From germline, CDR1 is SGHVS and CDR2 FQNEAQ. CDR3 size: 15 residues. CDR3 sequence reads: CASSSAGTGGYEQYV. The CDR3 DNA sequence: TGTGCCAGCAGCTCCGCCGGGACAGGGGGCTACGAGCAGTACGTC.

This chain links TRBV6-1 with TRBJ2-7; D remains unclear. CDR3 size: 16 residues. Per the germline V gene, CDR1 is MNHNS and CDR2 is SASEGT. Trimming removed 1 base at V and 0 bases at J, with 13 bases between. The CDR3 nucleotides read TGTGCCAGCAGTGAAGGTAGAGGACGGAGCTCCTACGAGCAGTACGTC. Translated: CASSEGRGRSSYEQYV.

The DNA for the CDR3 is TGTGCCAGCAGCCCATGGGGGGGGACTAATGAAAAACTGTTTTTT. It codes for CASSPWGGTNEKLFF. V is TRBV7-2 and J is TRBJ1-4, with D maybe TRBD1 (5 bases). The CDR3 consists of 15 residues. Per germline, CDR1 SGHTA and CDR2 FQGNSA. V was shortened by 5 bases and J by 2 bases, with 12 bases between the two germline ends.

The DNA of the CDR3 is TGCGCCAGCTCTAATGACCCTAGCTCCTACAATGAGCAGTTCTTC. It yields the protein CASSNDPSSYNEQFF. V usage is TRBV10-2 and J usage is TRBJ2-1, with D unclear. CDR3 size: 15 residues. Trimming pared 8 bases from V and 0 bases from J, leaving 14 bases between. From germline, CDR1 is WSHSY and CDR2 SAAADI.

This sequence joins TRBV7-3 and TRBJ1-6; perhaps TRBD1 as D (6 bases). This CDR3 is 15 amino acids long. Germline V lookup: CDR1 SGHTA, CDR2 FQGTGA. The V end lost 5 bases, the J end lost 9 bases, and 17 bases lay between the germline ends. This chain's CDR3 is CASSLNTGQSSPLHF. The CDR3 coding sequence is TGTGCCAGCAGCCTTAACACGGGACAAAGTTCACCCCTCCACTTT.

The chain links TRBV3-1 (or the pseudogene TRBV3-2) to TRBJ1-1; D may be TRBD1 (6 bases). V was clipped by 0 bases and J by 3 bases, with 8 bases between them. The germline V gene has CDR1 LGHDT and CDR2 YNNKEL (reference sequence). The CDR3 is 14 amino acids. CDR3 DNA sequence: TGTGCCAGCAGCCAAGAAGGGACACACACTGAAGCTTTCTTT. Protein sequence: CASSQEGTHTEAFF.